This T cell receptor beta chain was captured by sequencing in a study of identical twins. TCRdb re-analysed the 5' RACE reads in MiXCR, keeping a single row per CDR3 protein. The sample includes around 650,000 distinct CDR3 sequences, under 8.5% of them seen just once. The CDR3 extends over 17 amino acids. The V gene's germline CDR1 is DFQATT and CDR2 SNEGSKA (reference sequence). These same records also appear under a second study, on yellow fever vaccine responses in identical twins.

The sequence derives from a woman under 30 in good health. The rearrangement links TRBV20-1 to TRBJ2-7; 11 bases agree with TRBD1. What was sequenced was PBMCs. As DNA, the CDR3 is TGCTGTGCGCCCCGCGGGACAGGGGGGAGGGGGTCCTACGAGCAGTACGTC. Residues: CCAPRGTGGRGSYEQYV.